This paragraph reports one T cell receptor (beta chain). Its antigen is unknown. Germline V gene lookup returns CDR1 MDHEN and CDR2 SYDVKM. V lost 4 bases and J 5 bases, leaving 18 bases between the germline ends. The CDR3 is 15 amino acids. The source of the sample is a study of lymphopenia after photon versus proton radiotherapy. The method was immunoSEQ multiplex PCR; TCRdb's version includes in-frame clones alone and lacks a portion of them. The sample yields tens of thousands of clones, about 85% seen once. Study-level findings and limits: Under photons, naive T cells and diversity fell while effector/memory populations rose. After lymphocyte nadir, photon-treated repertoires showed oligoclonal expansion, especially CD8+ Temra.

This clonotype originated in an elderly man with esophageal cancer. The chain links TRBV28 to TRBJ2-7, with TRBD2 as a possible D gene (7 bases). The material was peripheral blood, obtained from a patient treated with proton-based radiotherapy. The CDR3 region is CASSSPGGRAHEQYF. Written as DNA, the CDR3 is TGTGCCAGCAGTTCCCCGGGGGGCAGGGCCCACGAGCAGTACTTC. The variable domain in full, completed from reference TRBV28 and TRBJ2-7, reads DVKVTQSSRYLVKRTGEKVFLECVQDMDHENMFWYRQDPGLGLRLIYFSYDVKMKEKGDIPEGYSVSREKKERFSLILESASTNQTSMYLCASSSPGGRAHEQYFGPGTRLTVT.